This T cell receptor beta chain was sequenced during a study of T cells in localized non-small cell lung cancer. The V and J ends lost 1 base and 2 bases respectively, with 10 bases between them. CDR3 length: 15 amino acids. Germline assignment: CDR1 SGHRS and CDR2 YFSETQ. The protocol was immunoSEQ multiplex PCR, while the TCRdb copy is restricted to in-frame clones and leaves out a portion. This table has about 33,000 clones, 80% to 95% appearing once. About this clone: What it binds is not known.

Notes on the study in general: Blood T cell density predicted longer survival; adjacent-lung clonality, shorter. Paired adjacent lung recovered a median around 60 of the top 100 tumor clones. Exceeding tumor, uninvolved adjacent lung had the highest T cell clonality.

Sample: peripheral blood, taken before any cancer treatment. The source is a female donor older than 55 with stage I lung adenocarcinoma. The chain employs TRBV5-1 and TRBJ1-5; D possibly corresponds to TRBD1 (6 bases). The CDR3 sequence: CASSLQGNGNQPQHF. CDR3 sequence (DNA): TGCGCCAGCAGCTTGCAGGGGAATGGCAATCAGCCCCAGCATTTT.